This passage covers 18 T cell receptor beta chains from one sample sequenced in a study of CD8+ T cells in alopecia areata. The authors extracted RNA and reverse transcribed it into cDNA as the sequencing template. Profiled with immunoSEQ multiplex PCR; TCRdb holds only in-frame clones, not every one. The sample yields about 200,000 clones, roughly three fifths seen once. Sequencing was done on a sample of CD8+ T cells sorted from blood. Receptors originate from a human donor in good health.

The chain links TRBV25-1 to TRBJ1-2, with TRBD1 matching over 8 bases. V trimming: 6 bases; J trimming: 8 bases; junction bases outside the gene matches: 5. There are 12 residues in the CDR3. Germline values: CDR1 MGHDK, CDR2 SYGVNS. The CDR3 loop reads CASRQGARGYTF. The CDR3 bases are TGTGCCAGCAGGCAGGGGGCAAGAGGCTACACCTTC.

V and J are TRBV2 and TRBJ1-1; D unclear. The germline CDR1 and CDR2 sequences are SNHLY and FYNNEI. Trimming cost V 7 bases and J 0 bases, with 6 bases left between them. This CDR3 is 12 amino acids long. The CDR3, as DNA: TGTGCCAGCAAGAGCATGAACACTGAAGCTTTCTTT. Protein sequence: CASKSMNTEAFF.

The genes are TRBV29-1 and TRBJ1-1, with a possible D match to TRBD1 (6 bases). Germline lookup yields CDR1 SQVTM and CDR2 ANQGSEA. V was cut by 7 bases and J by 10 bases, with 19 bases left in between. CDR3 length: 12 residues. CDR3 sequence: CSGQGGSPGAFF. DNA of the CDR3: TGCAGCGGCCAAGGGGGATCGCCCGGAGCTTTCTTT.

This sequence joins TRBV11-2 and TRBJ2-3, with 12 bases matching TRBD2. V trimming: 7 bases; J trimming: 4 bases; junction bases outside the gene matches: 9. The CDR3 extends over 16 amino acids. From germline, CDR1 is SGHAT and CDR2 FQNNGV. The CDR3 sequence is CASKYQTSGGADTQYF. For the CDR3, the DNA is TGTGCCAGCAAATACCAGACTAGCGGGGGCGCAGATACGCAGTATTTT. Variable domain in full (rest from reference TRBV11-2 and TRBJ2-3): EAGVAQSPRYKIIEKRQSVAFWCNPISGHATLYWYQQILGQGPKLLIQFQNNGVVDDSQLPKDRFSAERLKGVDSTLKIQPAKLEDSAVYLCASKYQTSGGADTQYFGPGTRLTVL.

A remark on this clone: This is likely a read error, given that the CDR3 carries no conserved phenylalanine or tryptophan at its end. It is unclear where the CDR3 begins or ends on the DNA, so no DNA is shown, and the CDR3 is as TCRdb lists it. The chain employs TRBV13 and TRBJ1-1. Germline-derived CDR1 and CDR2 are PRHDT and FYEKMQ (reference sequence). The CDR3 sequence runs 14 residues, both termini included. The CDR3: CASSLGRGGGTPRL.

About this clone itself: At the DNA level, this CDR3 is encoded by other sequences in the same sample as well. V gene TRBV29-1 combines with J gene TRBJ2-7; D unclear. The germline gives CDR1 SQVTM, CDR2 ANQGSEA. The V and J ends lost 2 bases and 4 bases respectively, with 6 bases between them. The CDR3 spans 11 residues. DNA for the CDR3: TGCAGCGTTGAAAAGAATTACGAGCAGTACTTC. It yields the protein CSVEKNYEQYF.

The chain combines TRBV5-6 with TRBJ2-7; either TRBD1 or TRBD2 may supply D (5 bases each). The V gene lost 2 bases and the J gene lost 5 bases, with 17 bases spanning the gap. Germline CDR1 is SGHDT and CDR2 is YYEEEE. The CDR3 has 15 residues. Here the CDR3 DNA reads TGTGCCAGCAGCTTACGGACGGGGCATTTAGACGAGCAGTACTTC. Translated, it gives CASSLRTGHLDEQYF.

The genes are TRBV27 and TRBJ2-7; a possible D gene is TRBD1 (6 bases). Germline V gene sequence: CDR1 MNHEY, CDR2 SMNVEV (reference sequence). This CDR3 is 15 amino acids long. V was pared by 6 bases and J by 7 bases, with 22 bases between. The CDR3 sequence: CASSLGGRSLSEQYF. CDR3 in DNA: TGTGCCAGCAGCCTAGGGGGACGGTCTCTCTCGGAGCAGTACTTC.

The chain is built from TRBV30 and TRBJ2-2; D call uncertain. This CDR3 contains 13 residues. Germline CDR1 GTSNPN, CDR2 SVGIG (reference sequence). The V end was cut by 2 bases, the J end by 1 base, with 5 bases between. The CDR3 spells CAWSSRNTGELFF. CDR3 coding DNA: TGTGCCTGGAGTTCGCGGAACACCGGGGAGCTGTTTTTT.

This chain joins TRBV15 and TRBJ2-5; D may be TRBD2 (6 bases). V shed 5 bases and J shed 1 base, with 8 bases lying between them. The CDR3 runs to 13 residues. Germline lookup yields CDR1 LNHNV and CDR2 YYDKDF (reference sequence). This CDR3 reads CATSGGLQETQYF. CDR3 DNA: TGTGCCACCAGCGGGGGACTCCAAGAGACCCAGTACTTC.

The chain combines TRBV13 with TRBJ2-6, with D maybe TRBD1 (5 bases). The CDR3 consists of 18 residues. The ends were cut back, 5 bases at V and 0 bases at J, with 17 bases in the middle. Germline CDR1 PRHDT, CDR2 FYEKMQ (reference sequence). DNA of the CDR3: TGTGCCAGCAGCACCAGGGCAATGAGACCCTCTGGGGCCAACGTCCTGACTTTC. As protein: CASSTRAMRPSGANVLTF.

This clone turned up a few times. This chain links TRBV13 with TRBJ1-2; 8 bases align to TRBD1. Trimming removed 4 bases from V and 8 bases from J; junction bases left unmatched: 3. Germline V gene data show CDR1 as PRHDT and CDR2 as FYEKMQ (reference sequence). The CDR3 has 12 amino acids. The CDR3 loop is CASSSDREGYTF. The CDR3, as DNA: TGTGCCAGCAGCTCGGACAGGGAAGGCTACACCTTC.

The sample holds a few counts of this clone. In DNA form, the CDR3 reads TGTGCCAGCAGCTTGACAGGTTTCCACAATGAGCAGTTCTTC. Translated, it gives CASSLTGFHNEQFF. This rearrangement joins TRBV5-8 to TRBJ2-1; TRBD1 might be the D (5 bases). Looked up from germline, CDR1 is SGHTS and CDR2 is YDEGEE. V lost 1 base and J lost 5, with 10 bases in between. This CDR3 region has 14 residues. The variable domain in full, with the rest retrieved from reference TRBV5-8 and TRBJ2-1, is EAGVTQSPTHLIKTRGQQATLRCSPISGHTSVYWYQQALGLGLQFLLWYDEGEERNRGNFPPRFSGRQFPNYSSELNVNALELEDSALYLCASSLTGFHNEQFFGPGTRLTVL.

J is TRBJ2-4 and V is TRBV29-1, with TRBD1 identical over 7 bases. This CDR3 contains 16 residues. Trimming removed 6 bases from V and 0 bases from J; junction bases left unmatched: 11. CDR1 and CDR2 from the germline V gene are SQVTM and ANQGSEA. CDR3: CSVLPSRGLAKNIQYF. The CDR3 DNA sequence: TGCAGCGTCCTACCTAGTAGGGGGCTAGCCAAAAACATTCAGTACTTC.

This clone was picked up one time. This CDR3 reads CASSMTGATNYGYTF. The DNA for the CDR3 is TGCGCCAGCAGCATGACAGGGGCAACTAACTATGGCTACACCTTC. V usage is TRBV5-1 and J usage is TRBJ1-2; 8 bases match TRBD1. V shed 4 bases and J 0 bases; nucleotides not matched to a gene: 5. Looked up from germline, CDR1 is SGHRS and CDR2 is YFSETQ. The CDR3 runs to 15 residues.

In its sample, this clone was seen a few times. The V gene is TRBV25-1, the J gene TRBJ2-7, with 9 bases lining up with TRBD1. The CDR3 totals 15 residues. Germline V gene sequence: CDR1 MGHDK, CDR2 SYGVNS. With V trimmed by 3 bases and J by 6 bases, 9 bases remained unmatched. CDR3 residues: CASSDPGTGYSEQYF. In DNA, the CDR3 is TGTGCCAGCAGTGACCCCGGGACAGGGTACTCCGAGCAGTACTTC.

The chain combines TRBV2 with TRBJ2-7; 8 bases are a match to TRBD2. Germline trimming cut 10 bases from V and 2 bases from J; bases unmatched to any gene: 7. Germline V lookup: CDR1 SNHLY, CDR2 FYNNEI. The CDR3 has 13 residues. The chain's CDR3 is CATEGRGAYEQYF. The CDR3 DNA reads as TGTGCCACCGAGGGGCGGGGGGCCTACGAGCAGTACTTC.

The chain employs TRBV11-2 and TRBJ2-3; 9 positions agree with TRBD2. The CDR3 totals 16 residues. The V and J ends lost 4 bases and 2 bases, in that order; junction bases with no gene match: 7. CDR1 is SGHAT and CDR2 is FQNNGV in the germline V gene. The CDR3, as DNA: TGTGCCAGCAGCTCCCCGTGGACTAGCGACACAGATACGCAGTATTTT. Amino acid sequence: CASSSPWTSDTDTQYF.